The 30 T cell receptor beta chains below come from one sample, sequenced in a study of CD8 T cells in Susac syndrome. Random hexamers primed reverse transcription of about 0.5 to 1 ug RNA. TCRdb independently ran MiXCR on the immunoSEQ multiplex PCR reads; one entry per CDR3 protein. The sample yields about 89,000 distinct CDR3 sequences, about 93% seen once. Sequencing input: CD8+ T cells from PBMCs. The receptors derive from a human donor in good health.

V usage is TRBV7-9 and J usage is TRBJ2-7; D may be TRBD1 or TRBD2 (6 bases each). V was clipped by 8 bases and J by 6 bases, with 17 bases between them. Germline V gene sequence: CDR1 SEHNR, CDR2 FQNEAQ (reference sequence). The CDR3 length is 13 residues. CDR3 sequence (DNA): TGTGCCAGCGGGGGCATATCCGGGAGCGAGCAGTACTTC. This encodes CASGGISGSEQYF. Looking up the rest from reference TRBV7-9 and TRBJ2-7 gives the full variable domain: DTGVSQNPRHKITKRGQNVTFRCDPISEHNRLYWYRQTLGQGPEFLTYFQNEAQLEKSRLLSDRFSAERPKGSFSTLEIQRTEQGDSAMYLCASGGISGSEQYFGPGTRLTVT.

The V and J genes are TRBV18 and TRBJ1-1; possible D gene TRBD1, 6 bases. Germline-derived CDR1 and CDR2 are KGHSH and LQKENI. V was shortened by 0 bases and J by 1 base, with 15 bases between the two germline ends. The CDR3 totals 17 residues. The CDR3 nucleotides read TGTGCCAGCTCACCACCATTAGGGGGGCGAGAGAACACTGAAGCTTTCTTT. Translating it yields CASSPPLGGRENTEAFF.

This chain connects TRBV14 to TRBJ1-2; D unresolved. V was trimmed by 2 bases and J by 4 bases, leaving 20 bases between them. The CDR3 contains 17 residues. The germline V gene has CDR1 SGHDN and CDR2 FVKESK. The DNA of the CDR3 is TGTGCCAGCAGCCAAAGTGGAGCCCCCCGACGGACCTATGGCTACACCTTC. Translating it yields CASSQSGAPRRTYGYTF.

The chain combines TRBV5-6 with TRBJ2-1, with 8 bases lining up with TRBD2. Losses at the gene ends were 2 bases for V and 2 bases for J; bases not matched to a gene: 6. This CDR3 has 16 amino acids. Germline-derived CDR1 and CDR2 are SGHDT and YYEEEE. CDR3 coding DNA: TGTGCCAGCAGCTTTGGGACGGGACTAGCCTACAATGAGCAGTTCTTC. Its protein product is CASSFGTGLAYNEQFF.

V and J are TRBV29-1 and TRBJ2-7; 7 bases align to TRBD1. CDR3 size: 13 residues. Germline values: CDR1 SQVTM, CDR2 ANQGSEA. V lost 7 bases to trimming and J lost 0 bases; unmatched junction nucleotides: 6. The CDR3 nucleotides read TGCAGCGCCCGAACAGGGGACTCCTACGAGCAGTACTTC. This gives the protein CSARTGDSYEQYF.

The gene calls are TRBV2 and TRBJ1-5; 7 bases line up with TRBD1. With V trimmed by 4 bases and J by 5 bases, 11 bases remained unmatched. The CDR3 contains 16 residues. The germline V gene has CDR1 SNHLY and CDR2 FYNNEI. In nucleotides, the CDR3 is TGTGCCAGCAGTGCACCCGGACAGGTGGGCTATCAGCCCCAGCATTTT. Translation gives CASSAPGQVGYQPQHF.

The chain couples TRBV15 to TRBJ2-7; weak D call: TRBD1 (6 bases). The germline V and J ends were trimmed by 2 bases and 4 bases, with 9 bases remaining between them. In germline, CDR1 is LNHNV, CDR2 YYDKDF (reference sequence). The CDR3 runs to 13 residues. In DNA, the CDR3 is TGTGCCACCAGCAGACCAACAGGGTACGAGCAGTACTTC. It yields the protein CATSRPTGYEQYF.

V and J are TRBV13 and TRBJ2-5; the match to TRBD1 covers 7 bases. After removal of 3 bases from V and 4 bases from J, the junction contained 8 bases not matched to a gene. Germline-derived CDR1 and CDR2 are PRHDT and FYEKMQ (reference sequence). The CDR3 covers 15 residues. The DNA for the CDR3 is TGTGCCAGCAGCTTCAGACAGGGCGGGCGAGAGACCCAGTACTTC. It codes for CASSFRQGGRETQYF.

This clonotype was seen just once. The gene calls are TRBV2 and TRBJ2-3; perhaps D is TRBD1 or TRBD2 (7 bases each). The CDR3 is 17 residues long. Trimming left V 8 bases short and J 0 bases short, with 21 bases between. CDR1 is SNHLY, CDR2 FYNNEI, per germline. The CDR3 coding sequence is TGTGCCAGCCTAAAGCGGGACAGAGTTACTAGCACAGATACGCAGTATTTT. It yields the protein CASLKRDRVTSTDTQYF.

This chain connects TRBV5-8 to TRBJ2-5; possibly TRBD2 for D (5 bases). V gave up 4 bases and J gave up 2 bases, with 18 bases separating them. This CDR3 has 16 residues. CDR1 is SGHTS and CDR2 is YDEGEE in the germline V gene. CDR3 nucleotides: TGTGCCAGCAGCGTGGGTGTAGGGAGAGAGCAAGAGACCCAGTACTTC. Translating gives CASSVGVGREQETQYF.

This rearrangement joins TRBV9 to TRBJ2-7, with 11 bases that match TRBD1. Looked up from germline, CDR1 is SGDLS and CDR2 is YYNGEE. After removal of 4 bases from V and 0 bases from J, the junction contained 6 bases not matched to a gene. The CDR3 covers 16 residues. The CDR3: CASSHPGTGGSYEQYF. Here the CDR3 DNA reads TGTGCCAGCAGCCATCCCGGGACAGGGGGCTCCTACGAGCAGTACTTC.

The chain carries TRBV18 and TRBJ1-3; a possible D gene is TRBD1 (5 bases). The CDR3 length is 15 residues. V lost 6 bases to trimming and J lost 0 bases, with 12 bases between them. Germline CDR1 is KGHSH and CDR2 is LQKENI. CDR3 bases: TGTGCCAGCTCTCTCTCAGGGCTCTCTGGAAACACCATATATTTT. As protein: CASSLSGLSGNTIYF. Filled out from reference TRBV18 and TRBJ1-3, the complete variable domain reads NAGVMQNPRHLVRRRGQEARLRCSPMKGHSHVYWYRQLPEEGLKFMVYLQKENIIDESGMPKERFSAEFPKEGPSILRIQQVVRGDSAAYFCASSLSGLSGNTIYFGEGSWLTVV.

The chain has TRBV6-5 and TRBJ2-7; D might be TRBD1 or TRBD2, each matching 5 bases. The germline V gene has CDR1 MNHEY and CDR2 SVGAGI. Trimming shortened V by 2 bases and J by 2 bases, and 19 bases separated the two germline ends. This CDR3 comprises 17 residues. CDR3 coding DNA: TGTGCCAGCAGTTACGGTCTGGGATCGGGGCTAGCCTACGAGCAGTACTTC. As protein: CASSYGLGSGLAYEQYF.

The rearrangement uses TRBV10-3 and TRBJ2-3; 8 bases line up with TRBD1. Germline loops: CDR1 ENHRY, CDR2 SYGVKD. The J segment lost 5 bases and the V segment lost 11 bases, leaving 12 bases of the junction unmatched. This CDR3 is 14 amino acids long. Here the CDR3 DNA reads TGTGCCGCCTGGACAGGGCGACAGGGAGATACGCAGTATTTT. Translated, it gives CAAWTGRQGDTQYF.

The J gene is TRBJ1-2, the V gene TRBV29-1; 7 nucleotides align to TRBD1. The V gene's germline CDR1 is SQVTM and CDR2 ANQGSEA. With V trimmed by 6 bases and J by 5 bases, 3 bases remained unmatched. The CDR3 sequence is 11 residues long. DNA of the CDR3: TGCAGCGTAGCAGGGGGGTATGGCTACACCTTC. Translated, it gives CSVAGGYGYTF.

The gene calls are TRBV13 and TRBJ2-3, with D unresolved. Germline lookup yields CDR1 PRHDT and CDR2 FYEKMQ (reference sequence). Trimming left V 6 bases short and J 4 bases short, with 11 bases between. The CDR3 length is 13 residues. CDR3 DNA: TGTGCCAGCAGTCCCCCCTGGGCAGATACGCAGTATTTT. It yields the protein CASSPPWADTQYF.

Comment on this clonotype: One base away lies a much larger clone, so this may be a sequencing read error. This chain joins TRBV2 and TRBJ1-6; possible D gene TRBD1, 5 bases. From germline, CDR1 is SNHLY and CDR2 FYNNEI. This CDR3 has 15 residues. The CDR3 nucleotides read TGTGCCCGCAGGGCCGGGGGCTCCTATAATTCACCCCTCCACTTT. Protein sequence: CARRAGGSYNSPLHF.

V usage is TRBV5-6 and J usage is TRBJ1-5; D is unclear. V was trimmed by 2 bases and J by 2 bases, leaving 11 bases between them. Germline CDR1 SGHDT, CDR2 YYEEEE. This CDR3 contains 15 residues. The CDR3 protein is CASSFGSGGNQPQHF. As DNA, the CDR3 is TGTGCCAGCAGCTTCGGGTCTGGGGGCAATCAGCCCCAGCATTTT. The full variable domain, rest sourced from reference TRBV5-6 and TRBJ1-5, is DAGVTQSPTHLIKTRGQQVTLRCSPKSGHDTVSWYQQALGQGPQFIFQYYEEEERQRGNFPDRFSGHQFPNYSSELNVNALLLGDSALYLCASSFGSGGNQPQHFGDGTRLSIL.

The genes are TRBV12-3 or TRBV12-4 and TRBJ1-1; D gene unclear. The CDR3 is made up of 12 amino acids. V shed 7 bases and J shed 0 bases, with 6 bases lying between them. CDR3 DNA: TGTGCCAGCAATACGATGAACACTGAAGCTTTCTTT. Translated: CASNTMNTEAFF.

The chain joins TRBV24-1 to TRBJ2-1, with 10 bases identical to TRBD1. The V gene's germline CDR1 is KGHDR and CDR2 SFDVKD. V lost 5 bases to trimming and J lost 8 bases; unmatched junction nucleotides: 5. CDR3 length: 14 amino acids. CDR3 nucleotides: TGTGCCACCAGTGTGACAGGGGGCGGGGATGAGCAGTTCTTC. Its protein is CATSVTGGGDEQFF.

The V call is TRBV4-1, the J call TRBJ2-1, with 12 bases matching TRBD2. The CDR3 consists of 15 residues. With V trimmed by 4 bases and J by 9 bases, 7 bases remained unmatched. Germline-derived CDR1 and CDR2 are MGHRA and YSYEKL. CDR3 protein: CASSPTSGGMGEQFF. The CDR3 DNA reads TGCGCCAGCAGCCCGACTAGCGGGGGAATGGGTGAGCAGTTCTTC.

This clonotype showed up just a few times. The V call is TRBV14, the J call TRBJ1-1; D remains ambiguous. The CDR3 is 11 amino acids. Germline CDR1 SGHDN, CDR2 FVKESK. Trimming stripped 4 bases from V and 4 bases from J, with 4 bases between. CDR3 nucleotides: TGTGCCAGCAGCCCTAGCACTGAAGCTTTCTTT. Encoded protein: CASSPSTEAFF.

This clonotype was detected a few times. The CDR3 sequence: CASSFGLARTHEQYF. CDR3 DNA: TGTGCCAGCAGTTTCGGACTAGCGAGAACGCACGAGCAGTACTTC. This chain uses TRBV25-1 with TRBJ2-7; 9 bases match TRBD2. Germline CDR1 and CDR2: MGHDK and SYGVNS. The junction had 10 bases not matched to a gene; V was cut back by 5 bases and J by 5 bases. This CDR3 comprises 15 residues.

This rearrangement joins TRBV7-3 to TRBJ1-5; TRBD1 matches 9 bases. Trimming took 5 bases from V and 6 from J; bases not matched to a gene: 5. Germline V lookup: CDR1 SGHTA, CDR2 FQGTGA. This CDR3 contains 14 residues. The CDR3 DNA follows: TGTGCCAGCAGCCCGACAGGGGGGAGTCAGCCCCAGCATTTT. Translation gives CASSPTGGSQPQHF.

The rearrangement joins TRBV5-1 to TRBJ2-7; no reliable D call. Per germline, CDR1 SGHRS and CDR2 YFSETQ. The CDR3 sequence is 13 residues long. Trimming cost V 1 base and J 3 bases, with 8 bases left between them. CDR3 sequence (DNA): TGCGCCAGCAGCTTGCGCAGCAACTACGAGCAGTACTTC. Encoded protein: CASSLRSNYEQYF.

This clonotype was counted once. The chain recombines TRBV13 with TRBJ2-5; 11 nucleotides agree with TRBD2. V lost 4 bases and J lost 0; bases outside the gene matches: 4. Germline lookup yields CDR1 PRHDT and CDR2 FYEKMQ (reference sequence). The CDR3 is 16 amino acids. CDR3 sequence reads: CASSSRLAGNQETQYF. DNA for the CDR3: TGTGCCAGCAGCTCCCGACTAGCGGGGAACCAAGAGACCCAGTACTTC. Complete variable domain (other parts from reference TRBV13 and TRBJ2-5): AAGVIQSPRHLIKEKRETATLKCYPIPRHDTVYWYQQGPGQDPQFLISFYEKMQSDKGSIPDRFSAQQFSDYHSELNMSSLELGDSALYFCASSSRLAGNQETQYFGPGTRLLVL.

The chain has TRBV14 and TRBJ2-7, with TRBD2 identical over 10 bases. Germline-derived CDR1 and CDR2 are SGHDN and FVKESK. The CDR3 sequence is 16 residues long. The V and J ends lost 4 bases and 1 base, in that order; junction bases with no gene match: 7. CDR3 nucleotide sequence: TGTGCCAGCAGCCCCATAGCGGGGGGCCAGTCCTACGAGCAGTACTTC. It encodes CASSPIAGGQSYEQYF.

The chain employs TRBV5-4 and TRBJ1-1; D possibly corresponds to TRBD1 (5 bases). Trimming took 4 bases from V and 1 from J, leaving 8 bases between them. CDR1 and CDR2 (germline): SGHNT, YYREEE (reference sequence). This CDR3 has 13 residues. CDR3 sequence (DNA): TGTGCCAGCAGCGCCACAGGGAACACTGAAGCTTTCTTT. Translating gives CASSATGNTEAFF.

This clonotype came up a few times. The chain combines TRBV19 with TRBJ2-7; TRBD1 might be the D (6 bases). The CDR3 covers 12 residues. Between the trimmed V and J ends, which lost 4 bases and 4 bases, there was a span of 8 bases. Germline CDR1 reads LNHDA; CDR2 reads SQIVND (reference sequence). The chain's CDR3 is CASSNDRYEQYF. The CDR3 nucleotides are TGTGCCAGTAGTAATGACAGGTACGAGCAGTACTTC.

This sequence joins TRBV19 and TRBJ1-1; TRBD1 matches at 7 bases. Per germline, CDR1 LNHDA and CDR2 SQIVND (reference sequence). J was trimmed by 4 bases and V by 3 bases; bases with no gene match: 14. CDR3 length equals 17 residues. The CDR3 reads CASSMRDRYVGGTEAFF. The CDR3 DNA reads TGTGCCAGTAGTATGAGGGACAGATATGTTGGGGGCACTGAAGCTTTCTTT.